Reported below is one T cell receptor (beta chain). TCRdb keeps only in-frame clones here, not all; method: immunoSEQ multiplex PCR. The sample has around 110,000 clones, about 89% seen once. V lost 0 bases to trimming and J lost 6 bases; unmatched junction nucleotides: 10. The CDR3 loop spans 17 amino acids. The V gene's germline CDR1 is LGHNA and CDR2 YNFKEQ. Time point here: peripheral blood 6 weeks after treatment start. This sample stems from a study of PD-L1 blockade in urothelial cancer. Turning to the study itself: Males with bladder-origin urothelial cancer made up about 90% of the 29 patients.

The origin of this receptor is a man in his sixties with urothelial cancer. The sequencing here drew on PBMCs, taken around atezolizumab (anti-PD-L1) treatment. J is TRBJ1-3 and V is TRBV4-2; TRBD1 aligns across 8 bases. This CDR3 reads CASSQDVGQGVANTIYF. The CDR3 DNA is TGTGCCAGCAGCCAAGATGTAGGACAGGGAGTGGCAAACACCATATATTTT.